This TCR beta chain was sequenced for a study of shared T cell receptors in the human thymus. Sequenced by immunoSEQ multiplex PCR; TCRdb stores in-frame clones only, minus some. The data hold 700,000 or so clones, with approximately 83% observed a single time. V was clipped by 5 bases and J by 3 bases; unmatched bases: 5. The CDR3 is 14 amino acids. Germline loops: CDR1 MNHNS, CDR2 SASEGT. A further study also used this sample, focusing on human thymus T cells. That work contributes: Corrective heart surgery yielded the resections from which the thymus tissue came. The authors found apparently biased V and J gene usage in thymic and blood repertoires. The related literature has documented a marked overlap of thymic repertoires among unrelated individuals.

The source is a girl under two years old with a congenital heart defect. This rearrangement joins TRBV6-1 to TRBJ2-7; 9 bases line up with TRBD2. The sample consisted of thymocytes. The CDR3 DNA is TGTGCCAGCAGTAGTAGCGGGGGATGCTACGAGCAGTACTTC. This encodes CASSSSGGCYEQYF.